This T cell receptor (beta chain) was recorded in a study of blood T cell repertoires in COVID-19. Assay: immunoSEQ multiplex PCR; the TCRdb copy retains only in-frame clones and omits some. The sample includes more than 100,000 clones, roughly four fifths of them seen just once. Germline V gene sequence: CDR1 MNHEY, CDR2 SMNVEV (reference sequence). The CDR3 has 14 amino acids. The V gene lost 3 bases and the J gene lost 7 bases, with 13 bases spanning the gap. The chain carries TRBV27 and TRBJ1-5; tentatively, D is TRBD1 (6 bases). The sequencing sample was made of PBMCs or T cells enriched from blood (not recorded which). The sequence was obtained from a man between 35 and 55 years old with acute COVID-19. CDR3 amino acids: CASSFTGGAQPQHF. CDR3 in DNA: TGTGCCAGCAGTTTTACGGGGGGCGCACAGCCCCAGCATTTT.